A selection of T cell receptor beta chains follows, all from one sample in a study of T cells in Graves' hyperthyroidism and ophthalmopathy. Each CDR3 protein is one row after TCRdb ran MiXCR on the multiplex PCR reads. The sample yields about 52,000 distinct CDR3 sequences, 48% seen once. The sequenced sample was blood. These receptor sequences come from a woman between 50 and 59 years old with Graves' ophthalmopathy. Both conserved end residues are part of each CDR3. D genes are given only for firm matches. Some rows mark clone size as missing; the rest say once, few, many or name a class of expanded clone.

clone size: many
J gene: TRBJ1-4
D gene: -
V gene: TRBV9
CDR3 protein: CASSAHATNEKLFF
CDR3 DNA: TGTGCCAGCAGCGCCCACGCAACTAATGAAAAACTGTTTTTT

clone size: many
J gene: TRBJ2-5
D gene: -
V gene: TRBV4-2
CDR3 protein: CASSQHQETQYF
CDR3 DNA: TGTGCCAGCAGCCAACACCAAGAGACCCAGTACTTC

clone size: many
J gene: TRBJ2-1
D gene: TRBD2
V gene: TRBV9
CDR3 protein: CASSVARGEGYNEQFF
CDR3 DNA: TGTGCCAGCAGCGTAGCTAGAGGGGAGGGGTACAATGAGCAGTTCTTC

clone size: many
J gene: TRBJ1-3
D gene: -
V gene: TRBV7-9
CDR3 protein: CASSPRDYRNTIYF
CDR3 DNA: TGTGCCAGCAGCCCTCGGGACTACAGAAACACCATATATTTT

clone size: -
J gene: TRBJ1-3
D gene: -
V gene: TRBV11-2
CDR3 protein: CASSLDGGRGSGNTIYF
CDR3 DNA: TGTGCCAGCAGCTTAGACGGGGGAAGGGGCTCTGGAAACACCATATATTTT

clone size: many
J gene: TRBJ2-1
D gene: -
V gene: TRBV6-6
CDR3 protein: CASSYPLIRLSYNEQFF
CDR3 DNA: TGTGCCAGCAGTTACCCGTTAATTCGACTCTCCTACAATGAGCAGTTCTTC

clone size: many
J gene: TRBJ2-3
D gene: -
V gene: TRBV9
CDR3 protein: CASGLGMGTDTQYF
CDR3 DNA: TGTGCCAGCGGACTTGGGATGGGCACAGATACGCAGTATTTT

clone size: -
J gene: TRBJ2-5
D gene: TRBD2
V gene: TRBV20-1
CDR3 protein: CSARETSGRGGETQYF
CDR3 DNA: TGCAGTGCTAGAGAGACTAGCGGGAGGGGGGGGGAGACCCAGTACTTC

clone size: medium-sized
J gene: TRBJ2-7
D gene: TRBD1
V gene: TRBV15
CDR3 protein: CATSVDHQQGYEQYF
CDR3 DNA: TGTGCCACCAGCGTCGACCACCAACAGGGGTACGAGCAGTACTTC

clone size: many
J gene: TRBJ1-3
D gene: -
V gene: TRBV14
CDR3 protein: CASSRRDSGNTIYF
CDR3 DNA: TGTGCCAGCAGCCGTCGCGACTCTGGAAACACCATATATTTT

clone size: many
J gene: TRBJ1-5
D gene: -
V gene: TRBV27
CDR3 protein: CARNRVSNQPQHF
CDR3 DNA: TGTGCCAGAAACAGGGTTTCCAATCAGCCCCAGCATTTT

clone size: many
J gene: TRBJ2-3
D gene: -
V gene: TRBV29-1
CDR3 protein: CSVSGRVSTDTQYF
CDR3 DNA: TGCAGCGTTTCTGGGCGGGTGAGCACAGATACGCAGTATTTT

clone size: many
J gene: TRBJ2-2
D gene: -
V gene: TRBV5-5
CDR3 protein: CASSPTAILNTGELFF
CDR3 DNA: TGTGCCAGCAGCCCGACAGCTATTCTTAACACCGGGGAGCTGTTTTTT

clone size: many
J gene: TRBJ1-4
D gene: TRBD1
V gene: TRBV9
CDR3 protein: CASSSKTGTANEKLFF
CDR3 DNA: TGTGCCAGCAGCTCAAAAACCGGGACAGCTAATGAAAAACTGTTTTTT

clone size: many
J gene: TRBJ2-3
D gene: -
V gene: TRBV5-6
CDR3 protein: CASSLGGARSTDTQYF
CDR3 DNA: TGTGCCAGCAGCTTGGGGGGGGCGAGGAGCACAGATACGCAGTATTTT

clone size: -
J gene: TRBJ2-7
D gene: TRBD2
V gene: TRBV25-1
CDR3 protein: CASMERGGPYEQYF
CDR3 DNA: TGTGCCAGCATGGAGCGGGGGGGCCCCTACGAGCAGTACTTC

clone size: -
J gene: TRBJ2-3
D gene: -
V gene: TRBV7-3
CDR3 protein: CASSSQGGTDTQYF
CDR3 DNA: TGTGCCAGCAGCTCACAGGGAGGCACAGATACGCAGTATTTT